This T cell receptor beta chain is drawn from a study of T cell repertoires in cytomegalovirus infection. Whole-study context: TCR beta signatures that were public indicated CMV infection and matching HLA type.

Study results and caveats: Of the TCR beta families, the public ones yielded a cumulative frequency that identified carriers of CMV plus the relevant HLA. There were HLA-C-restricted CMV-specific TCR beta clonotypes dominating the ex vivo response.

TCRdb itself ran the reads through MiXCR, one entry per CDR3 protein. This table has approximately 260,000 distinct CDR3 sequences, about 15% appearing once. The CDR3 runs 14 residues. Germline CDR1 LNHNV, CDR2 YYDKDF (reference sequence). V was pared by 5 bases and J by 0 bases, with 10 bases between. In the case of this clonotype: Its antigen remains unknown.

The clonotype originates from a human donor in good health (CMV status not recorded). Some clones in this sample may be carry-over from other donors' samples. The genes are TRBV15 and TRBJ1-1, with D perhaps matching TRBD1 (6 bases). The specimen was CD8+ T cells from PBMCs. This CDR3 is CATSWTVMNTEAFF. The DNA of the CDR3 is TGTGCCACCAGCTGGACAGTGATGAACACTGAAGCTTTCTTT.